This entry concerns a single T cell receptor beta chain. These data are taken from a study of blood T cell repertoires in COVID-19. Some clones are missing from TCRdb's copy, which holds only in-frame ones; the method was immunoSEQ multiplex PCR. The data show approximately 280,000 clones, 85% seen once. V lost 4 bases to trimming and J lost 0 bases, with 11 bases between them. Germline V lookup: CDR1 SGHNT, CDR2 YYREEE (reference sequence). There are 15 residues in the CDR3. The rearrangement joins TRBV5-4 to TRBJ2-1; D is possibly TRBD1 (6 bases). The sequenced material came from peripheral blood. The TCR sequence derives from a man in his fifties or sixties with active or convalescent COVID-19. The CDR3, as DNA: TGTGCCAGCAGCCTCACAGGGAGCTCCTACAATGAGCAGTTCTTC. This codes for CASSLTGSSYNEQFF.